This record looks at one T cell receptor (beta chain) sequence and its context. The specificity of this receptor is unknown. No base quality values were provided; no much bigger clone lies one nucleotide off. The data originate from a study of OX40 agonist ivuxolimab in advanced cancers. Regarding the study in general: The costimulatory receptor OX40 (CD134) was targeted by ivuxolimab, a fully human IgG2 agonistic monoclonal antibody. Intravenous ivuxolimab was administered to patients every 2 weeks at six dose levels: 0.01, 0.1, 0.3, 1.5, 3 and 10 mg/kg. Among the roughly 50 dose-escalation patients, around 19 had hepatocellular carcinoma, roughly 15 melanoma, 9 renal cell carcinoma and 9 head and neck cancer. A male proportion of roughly 80% and a mean age of roughly 55 years, ranging from about 23 to 90, were recorded for the dose-escalation cohort. Prior anti-PD-1, anti-PD-L1 or anti-CTLA-4 therapy was permitted, and approximately 41% of dose-escalation patients had received checkpoint inhibitors. Partial responses were achieved by three dose-escalation patients, of whom one had hepatocellular carcinoma and two had cutaneous melanoma. Peripheral TCRbeta sequencing was intended to test whether TCR sequence diversity was altered and clonal T-cell expansion was caused by ivuxolimab. The paper reports the monotherapy dose-escalation portion (N ≈ 50 patients) of the phase I ivuxolimab trial.

Based on the germline V gene (reference sequence), the CDR1 and CDR2 sequences are SEHNR and FQNEAQ. V is cut by 7 bases and J by 6 bases, and the space between the germline ends is 17 bases. From cysteine to phenylalanine, the CDR3 is 14 amino acids long. CDR3 DNA is the only sequence kept; it has 42 bases, read in frame from the first base. To sequence the TCRbeta CDR3 region, genomic DNA was isolated from the sorted cells. TCRbeta CDR3 regions were sequenced using the immunoSEQ Assay. The immuneACCESS repertoire file appears here via TCRdb, limited to in-frame rearrangements. These files lack a portion of the clones; in checked studies, under half of the deficit traces to unresolved V genes, and the cause of the others is not known. The sample data list tens of thousands of clones, and 91% of these were observed just once. The top ten clonotypes cover approximately 18% of the sample. Patients with autoimmune disease history or receiving systemic immunosuppression were excluded from the trial. Peripheral blood for TCR sequencing was collected from all dose cohorts at baseline, on cycle 4 day 1, and on cycle 7 day 1. Samples came from an open-label, multicenter, first-in-human phase I dose-escalation trial of ivuxolimab. The trial enrolled adults with locally advanced or metastatic head and neck squamous cell, hepatocellular, melanoma or renal cell carcinoma. Before TCR sequencing, CD4+ T cells and CD8+ T cells were sorted from peripheral blood as separate populations.

Overall study results and their limits: In the 0.1-3.0 mg/kg groups, partial responders had among the lowest normalized peripheral clonal expansion, particularly in CD8+ T cells. At doses of 0.1 to 3.0 mg/kg, clonal expansion of both CD4+ and CD8+ T cells in blood was seen between baseline and week 6. Low levels of normalized T-cell clonal expansion were also seen in some patients who did not respond. The antigen specificity of the peripheral T cells that underwent clonal expansion was not determined. After ivuxolimab, CD8+ T cells had more expanded clones than CD4+ T cells on average.

The sample was CD4+ or CD8+ T cells sorted from blood, taken in a trial of the OX40 agonist ivuxolimab. The rearranged segments are TRBV7-9 and TRBJ2-3; the D gene is possibly TRBD2, with 7 bases matching. The TCR sequence derives from an adult with an advanced solid tumor such as melanoma, head and neck, liver or kidney cancer. The DNA sequence is TGTGCCAGCATTCACAGGGCGCGGGGGGATACGCAGTATTTT. Its product reads: CASIHRARGDTQYF. The variable domain in full, with residues beyond the CDR3 obtained from the reference TRBV7-9 and TRBJ2-3 genes, is DTGVSQNPRHKITKRGQNVTFRCDPISEHNRLYWYRQTLGQGPEFLTYFQNEAQLEKSRLLSDRFSAERPKGSFSTLEIQRTEQGDSAMYLCASIHRARGDTQYFGPGTRLTVL.